This TCR beta chain was identified in a study of cytomegalovirus exposure and HLA in healthy donors. Primers: 60 Vbeta forward and 13 Jbeta reverse. Here immunoSEQ multiplex PCR was the method, and the copy in TCRdb shows in-frame clones only, minus some. The sample holds 100,000 to 120,000 clones, roughly three quarters seen once. Study results and caveats: TCR beta sequences reportedly predicted most subjects' HLA-A and HLA-B alleles accurately. Analyzed later, association rates of TCRs varied across HLA loci, with DRB1 most and HLA-C fewest. The availability of immune exposure information extended only to CMV serostatus.

V lost 0 bases and J lost 4, with 12 bases in between. The CDR3 is 15 amino acids. From germline, CDR1 is SEHNR and CDR2 FQNEAQ (reference sequence). This clone turned up a few times. Antigen specificity is unknown. This rearrangement joins TRBV7-9 to TRBJ1-2, with D tentatively TRBD1 (6 bases). The receptor was derived from a male donor in good health and CMV-seronegative. Material: PBMCs. The chain's CDR3 is CASSLAGAGAYGYTF. The CDR3 DNA reads TGTGCCAGCAGCTTAGCGGGGGCAGGGGCCTATGGCTACACCTTC.